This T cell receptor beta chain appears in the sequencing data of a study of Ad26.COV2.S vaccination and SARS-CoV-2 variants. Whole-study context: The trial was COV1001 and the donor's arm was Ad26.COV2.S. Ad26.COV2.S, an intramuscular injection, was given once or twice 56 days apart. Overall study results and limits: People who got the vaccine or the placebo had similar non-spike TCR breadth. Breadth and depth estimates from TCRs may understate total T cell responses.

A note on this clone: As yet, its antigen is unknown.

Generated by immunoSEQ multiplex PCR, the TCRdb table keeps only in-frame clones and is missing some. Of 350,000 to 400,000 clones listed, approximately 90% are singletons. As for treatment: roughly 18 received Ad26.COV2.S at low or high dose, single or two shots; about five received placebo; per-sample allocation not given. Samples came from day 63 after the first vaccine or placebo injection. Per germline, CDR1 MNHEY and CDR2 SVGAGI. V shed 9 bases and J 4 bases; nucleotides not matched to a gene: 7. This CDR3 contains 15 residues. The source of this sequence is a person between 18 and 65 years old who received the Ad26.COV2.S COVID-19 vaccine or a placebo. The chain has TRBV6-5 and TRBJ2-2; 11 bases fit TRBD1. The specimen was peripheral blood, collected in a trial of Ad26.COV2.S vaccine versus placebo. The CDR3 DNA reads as TGTGCCAGTAGGGGCGGGACAGGGGGCACCGGGGAGCTGTTTTTT. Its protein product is CASRGGTGGTGELFF.